A few counts support the clone carrying this T cell receptor beta chain. The target antigen is unknown. The CDR3 contains 15 residues. V dropped 2 bases and J dropped 4; count of bases not matched to a gene: 5. Looked up from germline, CDR1 is LGHNA and CDR2 is YNFKEQ. The data were taken from a study of T cells in Graves' hyperthyroidism and ophthalmopathy. Study-level information: The blood sample was taken at first diagnosis, before treatment began.

Findings of the study overall: The majority of expanded thyroid clonotypes above 0.001 also appeared in blood.

Ophthalmopathy in the patients scored at least 3 on Clinical Activity Score and at least 4 on NOSPECS grade, lasting under 3 months. Diagnosis rested on symptoms, serum thyroxine and TRAb, thyroid ultrasound, and orbital computed tomography. The TCR beta CDR3 regions underwent amplification using RNA transcripts as the source. A set of HTBI primers served as the primers for a first-round RT-PCR of the TCR CDR3. TCRdb re-derived calls from the multiplex PCR reads in MiXCR, one entry per CDR3 protein. The sample has around 400,000 distinct CDR3 sequences, 13% to 15% seen once; the top ten hold 15% to 20%.

The chain has TRBV4-2 and TRBJ1-5; 7 bases match TRBD1. Sequencing used blood. The receptor comes from a woman aged 55 to 70 with Graves' ophthalmopathy. CDR3 in amino acids: CASSQQTGSNQPQHF. CDR3 sequence (DNA): TGTGCCAGCAGCCAACAGACAGGGTCGAATCAGCCCCAGCATTTT.